These T cell receptor beta chains were read from a single sample in a study of T cells after yellow fever vaccination. TCRdb reanalysed the 5' RACE reads using MiXCR and keeps one entry per CDR3 protein. The table records around 310,000 distinct CDR3 sequences, roughly 4% of them present only once. The input for sequencing was PBMCs, taken 5 days after the yellow fever booster vaccination. Every receptor here comes from a man younger than 35 who received the YFV17D yellow fever vaccine. Each CDR3 is given with its conserved first and last residue. The D gene is left open where the match is weak. Some rows mark clone size as missing; the rest say once, few, many or name a class of expanded clone.

clone_size: -
v_call: TRBV7-6
j_call: TRBJ2-5
d_call: TRBD1
cdr3_aa: CASSLAGTDQETQYF
cdr3_nt: TGTGCCAGCAGCTTAGCGGGGACAGACCAAGAGACCCAGTACTTC

clone_size: many
v_call: TRBV7-8
j_call: TRBJ2-1
d_call: TRBD1
cdr3_aa: CASSLLDRGPMYNEQFF
cdr3_nt: TGTGCCAGCAGCTTATTAGACAGGGGGCCAATGTACAATGAGCAGTTCTTC

clone_size: few
v_call: TRBV20-1
j_call: TRBJ1-5
d_call: -
cdr3_aa: CSAREDRNQPQHF
cdr3_nt: TGCAGTGCTAGGGAGGACAGAAATCAGCCCCAGCATTTT

clone_size: -
v_call: TRBV7-2
j_call: TRBJ2-5
d_call: TRBD1
cdr3_aa: CASSSGTGIGTQYF
cdr3_nt: TGTGCCAGCAGCTCAGGGACAGGGATCGGGACCCAGTACTTC

clone_size: few
v_call: TRBV12-3/TRBV12-4
j_call: TRBJ2-2
d_call: TRBD1
cdr3_aa: CASSLWTGYTGELFF
cdr3_nt: TGTGCCAGCAGTTTGTGGACAGGGTATACCGGGGAGCTGTTTTTT

clone_size: few
v_call: TRBV5-5
j_call: TRBJ1-5
d_call: -
cdr3_aa: CASSLDGIRQPQHF
cdr3_nt: TGTGCCAGCAGCTTGGACGGGATTCGTCAGCCCCAGCATTTT

clone_size: few
v_call: TRBV12-3/TRBV12-4
j_call: TRBJ1-2
d_call: TRBD1
cdr3_aa: CASRDSGIGGSYGYTF
cdr3_nt: TGTGCCAGCAGGGATTCGGGGATAGGGGGCTCCTATGGCTACACCTTC

clone_size: few
v_call: TRBV12-5
j_call: TRBJ1-1
d_call: -
cdr3_aa: CASGLDGSYQAFF
cdr3_nt: TGTGCTAGTGGTTTGGACGGTTCTTATCAAGCTTTCTTT

clone_size: -
v_call: TRBV6-5
j_call: TRBJ2-7
d_call: TRBD2
cdr3_aa: CASSFSLAGVTYEQYF
cdr3_nt: TGTGCCAGCAGTTTCTCCCTAGCGGGGGTTACCTACGAGCAGTACTTC

clone_size: few
v_call: TRBV6-2/TRBV6-3
j_call: TRBJ1-1
d_call: TRBD1
cdr3_aa: CASSLRQGARETEAFF
cdr3_nt: TGTGCCAGCAGCCTCCGACAGGGGGCGAGGGAGACTGAAGCTTTCTTT

clone_size: many
v_call: TRBV28
j_call: TRBJ1-5
d_call: -
cdr3_aa: CASSSRKLGNQPQHF
cdr3_nt: TGTGCCAGCAGTTCTCGCAAATTGGGCAATCAGCCCCAGCATTTT

clone_size: many
v_call: TRBV6-6
j_call: TRBJ2-7
d_call: TRBD1
cdr3_aa: CASSPTGDEQYF
cdr3_nt: TGTGCCAGCAGTCCCACAGGGGACGAGCAGTACTTC

clone_size: many
v_call: TRBV20-1
j_call: TRBJ1-2
d_call: -
cdr3_aa: CRPAQANYGYTF
cdr3_nt: TGCAGGCCGGCTCAAGCTAACTATGGCTACACCTTC

clone_size: -
v_call: TRBV5-1
j_call: TRBJ1-2
d_call: TRBD1
cdr3_aa: CASSLDRGINGYTF
cdr3_nt: TGCGCCAGCAGTTTAGACAGGGGGATCAATGGCTACACCTTC

clone_size: few
v_call: TRBV3-1
j_call: TRBJ2-7
d_call: TRBD2
cdr3_aa: CASSQDIAGDTFYEQYF
cdr3_nt: TGTGCCAGCAGCCAAGATATAGCGGGGGATACTTTCTACGAGCAGTACTTC

clone_size: many
v_call: TRBV15
j_call: TRBJ1-3
d_call: -
cdr3_aa: CATSARGTSGNTIYF
cdr3_nt: TGTGCCACCAGCGCCCGCGGGACCTCTGGAAACACCATATATTTT

clone_size: few
v_call: TRBV5-6
j_call: TRBJ2-7
d_call: -
cdr3_aa: CASSLIDGSISYEQYF
cdr3_nt: TGTGCCAGCAGCTTGATAGACGGGTCAATCTCCTACGAGCAGTACTTC

clone_size: -
v_call: TRBV6-6
j_call: TRBJ1-5
d_call: TRBD1
cdr3_aa: CASSYPQGVQGNQPQHF
cdr3_nt: TGTGCCAGCAGTTACCCCCAGGGGGTACAGGGAAATCAGCCCCAGCATTTT

clone_size: many
v_call: TRBV2
j_call: TRBJ2-2
d_call: TRBD2
cdr3_aa: CASSEGLAGANTGELFF
cdr3_nt: TGTGCCAGCAGCGAGGGACTAGCGGGGGCGAACACCGGGGAGCTGTTTTTT

clone_size: few
v_call: TRBV2
j_call: TRBJ2-1
d_call: -
cdr3_aa: CASNGPQKYNEQFF
cdr3_nt: TGTGCCAGCAACGGGCCACAAAAATACAATGAGCAGTTCTTC

clone_size: many
v_call: TRBV5-8
j_call: TRBJ2-3
d_call: -
cdr3_aa: CASSLGVRVQDTQYF
cdr3_nt: TGTGCCAGCAGCTTGGGGGTGAGGGTACAAGATACGCAGTATTTT

clone_size: few
v_call: TRBV12-3/TRBV12-4
j_call: TRBJ1-1
d_call: -
cdr3_aa: CASRSPRGSTEAFF
cdr3_nt: TGTGCCAGCAGATCCCCCCGGGGGTCCACTGAAGCTTTCTTT